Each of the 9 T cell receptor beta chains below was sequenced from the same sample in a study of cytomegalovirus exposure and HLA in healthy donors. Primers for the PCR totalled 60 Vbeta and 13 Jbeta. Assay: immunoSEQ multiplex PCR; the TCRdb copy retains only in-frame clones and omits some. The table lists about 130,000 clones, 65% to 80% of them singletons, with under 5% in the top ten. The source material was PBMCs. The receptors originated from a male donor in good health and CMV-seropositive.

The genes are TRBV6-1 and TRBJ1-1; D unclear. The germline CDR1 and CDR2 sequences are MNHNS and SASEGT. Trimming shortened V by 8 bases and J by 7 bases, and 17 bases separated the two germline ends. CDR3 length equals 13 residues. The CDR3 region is CASGPRSLFEAFF. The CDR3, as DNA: TGTGCCAGCGGCCCCCGCTCTTTGTTTGAAGCTTTCTTT.

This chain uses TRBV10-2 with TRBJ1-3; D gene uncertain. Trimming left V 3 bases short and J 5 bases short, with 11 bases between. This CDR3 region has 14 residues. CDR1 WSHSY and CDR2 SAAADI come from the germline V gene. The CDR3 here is CASSEVVRRNTIYF. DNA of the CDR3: TGCGCCAGCAGTGAAGTTGTGCGGAGAAACACCATATATTTT.

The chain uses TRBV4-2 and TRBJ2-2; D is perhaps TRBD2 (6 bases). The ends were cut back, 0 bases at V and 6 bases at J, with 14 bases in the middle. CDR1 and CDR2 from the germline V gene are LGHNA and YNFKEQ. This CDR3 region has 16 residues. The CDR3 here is CASSQDQMVAAGELFF. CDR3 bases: TGTGCCAGCAGCCAAGATCAGATGGTAGCGGCCGGGGAGCTGTTTTTT.

CDR3 amino acids: CASSDQAGNSPLHF. In nucleotides, the CDR3 is TGTGCCAGCAGTGATCAGGCGGGAAATTCACCCCTCCACTTT. The V call is TRBV2, the J call TRBJ1-6; unclear D gene. Germline CDR1 and CDR2: SNHLY and FYNNEI. The CDR3 runs 14 residues. V lost 3 bases, J lost 7 bases, and 10 bases lay in between.

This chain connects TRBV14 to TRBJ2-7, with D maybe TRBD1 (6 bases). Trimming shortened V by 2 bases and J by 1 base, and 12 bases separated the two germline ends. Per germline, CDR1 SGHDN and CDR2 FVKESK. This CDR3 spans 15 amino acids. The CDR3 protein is CASSQFLQGSYEQYF. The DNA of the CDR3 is TGTGCCAGCAGCCAATTCTTACAGGGATCCTACGAGCAGTACTTC.

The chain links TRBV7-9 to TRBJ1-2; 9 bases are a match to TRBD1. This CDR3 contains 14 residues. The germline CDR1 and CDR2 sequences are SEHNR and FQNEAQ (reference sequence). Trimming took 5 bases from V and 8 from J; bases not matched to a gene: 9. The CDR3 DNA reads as TGTGCCAGCAGCCTAACACAGGGGGCGCGAGGCTACACCTTC. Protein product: CASSLTQGARGYTF.

The CDR3 DNA sequence: TGTGCCAGCCGAACCTCCGGGACAGGGGGCCCCGAGCAGTACTTC. It is translated as CASRTSGTGGPEQYF. The chain employs TRBV28 and TRBJ2-7; 12 nucleotides line up with TRBD1. The ends lost 8 bases at V and 6 bases at J; junction bases unmatched: 11. In germline, CDR1 is MDHEN, CDR2 SYDVKM. This CDR3 has 15 amino acids.

Here the CDR3 reads CASSAGRTSGRGEQYF. The DNA of the CDR3 is TGTGCCAGCAGTGCGGGAAGGACTAGCGGACGTGGAGAGCAGTACTTC. The chain has TRBV6-1 and TRBJ2-7; 10 nucleotides align to TRBD2. Germline values: CDR1 MNHNS, CDR2 SASEGT. The V segment lost 4 bases and the J segment 7 bases; nucleotides outside the gene matches: 13. CDR3 length: 16 amino acids.

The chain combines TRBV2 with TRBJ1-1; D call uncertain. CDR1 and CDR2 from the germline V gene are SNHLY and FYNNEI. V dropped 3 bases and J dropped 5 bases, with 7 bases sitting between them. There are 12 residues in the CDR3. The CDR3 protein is CASSDLRTEAFF. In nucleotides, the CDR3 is TGTGCCAGCAGTGATCTACGGACTGAAGCTTTCTTT.